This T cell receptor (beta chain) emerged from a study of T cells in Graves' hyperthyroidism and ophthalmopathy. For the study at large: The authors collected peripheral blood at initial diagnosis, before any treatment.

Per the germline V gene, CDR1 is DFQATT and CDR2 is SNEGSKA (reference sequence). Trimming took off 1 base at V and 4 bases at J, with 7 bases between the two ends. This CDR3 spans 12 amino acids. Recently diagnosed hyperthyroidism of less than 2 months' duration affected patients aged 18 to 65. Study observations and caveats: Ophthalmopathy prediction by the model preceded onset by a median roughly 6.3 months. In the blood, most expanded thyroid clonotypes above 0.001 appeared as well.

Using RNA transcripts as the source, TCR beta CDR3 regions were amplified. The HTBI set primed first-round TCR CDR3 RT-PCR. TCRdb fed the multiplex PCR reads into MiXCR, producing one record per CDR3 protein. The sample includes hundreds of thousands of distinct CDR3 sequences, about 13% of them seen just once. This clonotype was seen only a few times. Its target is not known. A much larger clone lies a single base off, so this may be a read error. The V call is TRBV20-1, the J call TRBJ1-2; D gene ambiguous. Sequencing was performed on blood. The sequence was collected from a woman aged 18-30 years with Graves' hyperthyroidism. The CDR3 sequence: CSARGQAYGYTF. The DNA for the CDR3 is TGCAGTGCTAGAGGACAAGCCTATGGCTACACCTTC.